These T cell receptor beta chains were read from a single sample in a study of CD8 T cells in Susac syndrome. TCRdb re-called the immunoSEQ multiplex PCR reads with MiXCR, one entry per CDR3 protein. Of about 400,000 distinct CDR3 sequences listed, more than 80% were seen once; the top ten hold under 0.15%. Material: CD8+ T cells from PBMCs. Receptor source: a human donor with multiple sclerosis. Each CDR3 is given with its conserved first and last residue. A D gene is named only where the DNA matches it firmly. Not every row has a clone size; where given, it reads once, few, many or a size class.

TRBJ1-5 | - | - | TRBV4-1 | 16 | TGCGCCAGCAGCCAAGGGAATACAGGGATTGATCAGCCCCAGCATTTT | CASSQGNTGIDQPQHF
TRBJ2-1 | - | - | TRBV27 | 15 | TGTGCCAGCAGTTTATTCCTACCAACGGGGAGGGAGCAGTTCTTC | CASSLFLPTGREQFF
TRBJ2-5 | TRBD1 | - | TRBV6-1 | 13 | TGTGCCAGCAGTCCGGACAGGGGGGCGACCCAGTACTTC | CASSPDRGATQYF
TRBJ2-1 | - | - | TRBV30 | 12 | TGTGCCTGGATTAGAGGCTACAATGAGCAGTTCTTC | CAWIRGYNEQFF
TRBJ2-1 | - | - | TRBV29-1 | 16 | TGCAGCGTTGAAGATCCATCGGTGAGCCCCTACAATGAGCAGTTCTTC | CSVEDPSVSPYNEQFF
TRBJ2-7 | - | - | TRBV6-1 | 14 | TGTGCCAGCAGTGAACGAGCGTTATACTACGAGCAGTACTTC | CASSERALYYEQYF
TRBJ1-1 | - | - | TRBV6-5 | 13 | TGTGCCAGCAAGTCAGGGAAGAACACTGAAGCTTTCTTT | CASKSGKNTEAFF
TRBJ2-7 | TRBD2 | - | TRBV7-8 | 16 | TGTGCCAGCAGCTTAGGCAGTCCGGGGGGGGAGTACGAGCAGTACTTC | CASSLGSPGGEYEQYF
TRBJ2-3 | - | - | TRBV11-2 | 15 | TGTGCCAGCAGTGGAGCCGGGACAGCGGGAGATACGCAGTATTTT | CASSGAGTAGDTQYF
TRBJ1-2 | - | - | TRBV12-3/TRBV12-4 | 14 | TGTGCCAGCAGTTTAGAACAGGGAAGATATGGCTACACCTTC | CASSLEQGRYGYTF
TRBJ2-3 | TRBD2 | - | TRBV7-9 | 15 | TGTGCCAGCAGGCCGGGACTAGCGGGAGCAGATACGCAGTATTTT | CASRPGLAGADTQYF
TRBJ2-1 | - | - | TRBV14 | 15 | TGTGCCAGCAGCCAAGACCTTGGGAGGCCGGGTGAGCAGTTCTTC | CASSQDLGRPGEQFF
TRBJ2-5 | TRBD1 | - | TRBV28 | 16 | TGTGCCAGCAGTTCTGTACGGACAGGGGATCCCGAGACCCAGTACTTC | CASSSVRTGDPETQYF
TRBJ1-1 | - | - | TRBV30 | 14 | TGTGCCTGGAGTGTCCAGGATCTGAACACTGAAGCTTTCTTT | CAWSVQDLNTEAFF
TRBJ2-7 | - | - | TRBV5-5 | 15 | TGTGCCAGCAGCTTGGTAGGTCCCCAAGGATACGAGCAGTACTTC | CASSLVGPQGYEQYF
TRBJ1-4 | - | - | TRBV12-3/TRBV12-4 | 15 | TGTGCCAGCAGTTTAACCCTATCAACTAATGAAAAACTGTTTTTT | CASSLTLSTNEKLFF
TRBJ2-1 | - | - | TRBV20-1 | 14 | TGCAGTGCTACCTCGAGGGTCCAATACAATGAGCAGTTCTTC | CSATSRVQYNEQFF
TRBJ2-1 | - | - | TRBV6-5 | 15 | TGTGCCAGCAGCACAGGAGGGGTCAGGTACAATGAGCAGTTCTTC | CASSTGGVRYNEQFF
TRBJ2-1 | - | - | TRBV27 | 16 | TGTGCCAGCAGTTTAGATTTACTAGCACTGAACAATGAGCAGTTCTTC | CASSLDLLALNNEQFF
TRBJ1-2 | - | - | TRBV29-1 | 14 | TGCAGCGTTGAAAATTTCAGGGTAACCTATGGCTACACCTTC | CSVENFRVTYGYTF
TRBJ2-5 | TRBD1 | once | TRBV19 | 18 | TGTGCCAGTAGTATAACGTGGGACAGCACAACATCCCAAGAGACCCAGTACTTC | CASSITWDSTTSQETQYF
TRBJ2-7 | - | - | TRBV20-1 | 14 | TGCAGTGCGACTCGGGGCCACTTCTCCTACGAGCAGTACTTC | CSATRGHFSYEQYF
TRBJ2-1 | TRBD1 | - | TRBV30 | 17 | TGTGCCTGGAGTGTTTCCCCAGGACAGGGAGTATACAATGAGCAGTTCTTC | CAWSVSPGQGVYNEQFF
TRBJ2-5 | - | - | TRBV6-1 | 17 | TGTGCCAGCAGTCCCCTCGGCACTGGCGGGCCCCAAGAGACCCAGTACTTC | CASSPLGTGGPQETQYF
TRBJ1-5 | - | - | TRBV12-3/TRBV12-4 | 15 | TGTGCCAGCAGTTTTTCAGGGGATCTTAATCAGCCCCAGCATTTT | CASSFSGDLNQPQHF
TRBJ1-4 | - | - | TRBV27 | 15 | TGTGCCAGCAGTTTAGGCCTCCGGGGGACTGAAAAACTGTTTTTT | CASSLGLRGTEKLFF
TRBJ2-7 | TRBD1 | - | TRBV5-1 | 12 | TGCGCCAGCAGGGACGACAGGGCTGGGCAGTACTTC | CASRDDRAGQYF
TRBJ1-2 | - | - | TRBV7-9 | 15 | TGTGCCAGCAGCTTAGGGGGGGCTTGGAGGAATGGCTACACCTTC | CASSLGGAWRNGYTF
TRBJ2-1 | TRBD2 | - | TRBV30 | 14 | TGTGCCTGGAACCATGGCGGGGGCTACAATGAGCAGTTCTTC | CAWNHGGGYNEQFF
TRBJ1-2 | - | - | TRBV5-6 | 14 | TGTGCCAGCAGCTTCGGGACATCCTTCTATGGCTACACCTTC | CASSFGTSFYGYTF
TRBJ1-2 | TRBD1 | - | TRBV5-1 | 16 | TGCGCCAGCAGCTTGGCCCCGGGACAGGGCCTGGTTGGCTACACCTTC | CASSLAPGQGLVGYTF
TRBJ2-4 | - | - | TRBV4-1 | 12 | TGCGCCAGCAGCCCACAGGCAGGGATTCAGTACTTC | CASSPQAGIQYF
TRBJ2-7 | TRBD1 | - | TRBV2 | 15 | TGTGCCAGCAGTGAAGCGGGACAGGGGGGCTACGAGCAGTACTTC | CASSEAGQGGYEQYF
TRBJ1-5 | - | - | TRBV24-1 | 14 | TGTGCCACCAGTGATTTGATGGGGAGGGAGCCCCAGCATTTT | CATSDLMGREPQHF
TRBJ2-2 | TRBD1 | - | TRBV27 | 16 | TGTGCCAGCAGTTCCAGGACAGGGGTAAACACCGGGGAGCTGTTTTTT | CASSSRTGVNTGELFF
TRBJ1-4 | - | - | TRBV25-1 | 11 | TGTGCCAGCAGTGACGGGGGCAAACTGTTTTTT | CASSDGGKLFF
TRBJ1-1 | - | - | TRBV5-6 | 14 | TGTGCCAGCAGCTTCTCTCCTGTGAACACTGAAGCTTTCTTT | CASSFSPVNTEAFF
TRBJ1-2 | - | - | TRBV29-1 | 14 | TGCAGCGTTGAAGTACCACAGGGAAACTATGGCTACACCTTC | CSVEVPQGNYGYTF
TRBJ2-1 | - | - | TRBV4-1 | 18 | TGCGCCAGCAGCCAAGGTCCTACCCGGGCAGATCATTACAATGAGCAGTTCTTC | CASSQGPTRADHYNEQFF
TRBJ2-1 | TRBD2 | - | TRBV7-9 | 15 | TGTGCCAGCAGCCCCCGAGGTAGCGGGGGGAATGAGCAGTTCTTC | CASSPRGSGGNEQFF
TRBJ2-5 | - | - | TRBV3-1 | 16 | TGTGCCAGCAGCCAGAAGCCCGCGGGAAGGAAAGAGACCCAGTACTTC | CASSQKPAGRKETQYF
TRBJ1-2 | - | once | TRBV6-5 | 14 | TGTGCCAGCAGCAGCCTGACAGGAGGTGATGGCTACACCTTC | CASSSLTGGDGYTF
TRBJ2-3 | TRBD2 | - | TRBV2 | 14 | TGTGCCACCTCCGGACTAGCGAATCCAGATACGCAGTATTTT | CATSGLANPDTQYF
TRBJ2-3 | - | - | TRBV29-1 | 15 | TGCAGCGTTGAAGATCAAGACCGTAGAGCAGATACGCAGTATTTT | CSVEDQDRRADTQYF
TRBJ2-6 | - | - | TRBV4-1 | 18 | TGCGCCAGCAGCCAAGATCGGTGGGCAGGCTCTGGGGCCAACGTCCTGACTTTC | CASSQDRWAGSGANVLTF
TRBJ2-7 | TRBD1 | - | TRBV27 | 13 | TGTGCCAGCAGGACAGGGGGCATCGACGAGCAGTACTTC | CASRTGGIDEQYF
TRBJ1-5 | - | - | TRBV27 | 13 | TGTGCCAGCGGCGACGTTAGCAATCAGCCCCAGCATTTT | CASGDVSNQPQHF
TRBJ2-3 | - | few | TRBV7-2 | 12 | TGTGCCAGCAGCTTAGTTCCAGATACGCAGTATTTT | CASSLVPDTQYF
TRBJ2-3 | - | - | TRBV7-8 | 17 | TGTGCCAGCAGCTTAGATATTAGGTCAACTAGCACAGATACGCAGTATTTT | CASSLDIRSTSTDTQYF
TRBJ1-2 | - | - | TRBV2 | 14 | TGTGCCAGCAGTGAGGGTACAGGGTTCTATGGCTACACCTTC | CASSEGTGFYGYTF
TRBJ2-7 | TRBD1 | - | TRBV20-1 | 14 | TGCAGTGCAAATCCCGGGACAGGGGAAGACGAGCAGTACTTC | CSANPGTGEDEQYF
TRBJ1-3 | - | - | TRBV12-3/TRBV12-4 | 16 | TGTGCCAGCAGTTTTGGCACCGTGGCCTCTGGAAACACCATATATTTT | CASSFGTVASGNTIYF